The text below deals with one T cell receptor (beta chain). This CDR3 has 15 residues. V shed 11 bases and J 2 bases; nucleotides not matched to a gene: 12. The germline CDR1 and CDR2 sequences are ENHRY and SYGVKD. Recruited during active infection, patients (from Seattle) were subsequently followed longitudinally. This entry is derived from a study of blood T cell repertoires in COVID-19. Data came from immunoSEQ multiplex PCR; TCRdb stores just in-frame clones and leaves some out. The sample yields 200,000 to 250,000 clones, 84% seen once. The sequenced sample consisted of peripheral blood. V and J are TRBV10-3 and TRBJ1-5; 7 bases map to TRBD1. The clonotype was recovered from a woman over 75 with COVID-19, enrolled during active disease. The CDR3 here is CASRPGTVGNQPQHF. CDR3 coding DNA: TGTGCCTCCCGACCGGGGACAGTTGGCAATCAGCCCCAGCATTTT.